This T cell receptor beta chain was identified during a study of T-cell memory formation after mild COVID-19. TCRdb recomputed calls from the 5' RACE reads with MiXCR, one row per CDR3 protein. The repertoire includes roughly 250,000 distinct CDR3 sequences, over 15% of them detected once, and 22% sits in the top ten. This clonotype turned up a few times. The CDR3 extends over 15 amino acids. Germline-derived CDR1 and CDR2 are LGHDT and YNNKEL (reference sequence). V shed 6 bases, J shed 5 bases, and the junction held 4 bases outside the gene matches. This TCR was recovered from a man younger than 35 who had mild COVID-19 (a few samples of this study predate the infection). Cell type and time point are not known. The sample consisted of PBMCs or a T cell subset sorted from them (not recorded which). The genes are TRBV3-1 and TRBJ2-1, with TRBD2 matching over 13 bases. CDR3 nucleotide sequence: TGTGCCAGCAGACTAGCGGGGGGGCCGGACAATGAGCAGTTCTTC. It yields the protein CASRLAGGPDNEQFF.